This record concerns one TCR beta chain sequence. Its specificity is not known. The source of the sample is a study of tissue T cells after allogeneic stem cell transplantation. For the study at large: Every graft-versus-host disease patient had gastrointestinal disease and got several lines of graft-versus-host disease therapy. General observations from the study: This small cohort was clinically heterogeneous, and sampling depth was a limitation.

The table came from immunoSEQ multiplex PCR; TCRdb's copy has only in-frame clones and leaves some out. Of some 25,000 clones in the sample, roughly nine tenths are singletons; the top ten hold roughly 2%. CDR3 size: 15 residues. Per the germline V gene, CDR1 is SQVTM and CDR2 is ANQGSEA. Trimming shortened V by 4 bases and J by 2 bases, and 17 bases separated the two germline ends. This chain joins TRBV29-1 and TRBJ1-2, with D perhaps matching TRBD1 (6 bases). This clonotype was sampled from a male donor older than 55 who later had graft-versus-host disease after an allogeneic stem cell transplant. The specimen was blood, collected before transplantation. The CDR3 region has the DNA TGCAGCGTTGGGGGAGGGGGAGGCTCCAACTATGGCTACACCTTC. Amino acids: CSVGGGGGSNYGYTF.